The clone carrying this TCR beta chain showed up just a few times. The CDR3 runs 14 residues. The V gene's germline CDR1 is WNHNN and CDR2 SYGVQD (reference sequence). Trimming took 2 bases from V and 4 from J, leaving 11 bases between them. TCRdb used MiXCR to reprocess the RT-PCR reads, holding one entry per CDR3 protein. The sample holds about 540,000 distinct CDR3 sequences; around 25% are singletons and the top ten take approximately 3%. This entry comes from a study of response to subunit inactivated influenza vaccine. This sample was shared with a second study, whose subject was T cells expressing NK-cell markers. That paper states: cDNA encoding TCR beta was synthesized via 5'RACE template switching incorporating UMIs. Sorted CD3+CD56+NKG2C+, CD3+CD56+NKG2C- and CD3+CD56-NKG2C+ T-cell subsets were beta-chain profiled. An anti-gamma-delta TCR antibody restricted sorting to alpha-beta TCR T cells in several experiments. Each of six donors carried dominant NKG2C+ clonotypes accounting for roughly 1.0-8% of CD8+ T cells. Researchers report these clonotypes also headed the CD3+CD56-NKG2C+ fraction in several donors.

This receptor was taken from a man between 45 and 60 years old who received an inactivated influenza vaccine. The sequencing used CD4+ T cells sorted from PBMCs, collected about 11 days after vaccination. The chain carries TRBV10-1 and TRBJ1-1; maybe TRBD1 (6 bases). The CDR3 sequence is CASSEGQRATEAFF. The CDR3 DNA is TGCGCCAGCAGTGAGGGACAGAGAGCCACTGAAGCTTTCTTT.